This entry features one TCR beta chain sequence. Its antigen target is currently unknown. Base qualities are not recorded, but no much larger clone differs from it by a single base. Cut back by 5 bases and 3 bases, the V and J ends lie 8 bases apart. The CDR3 measures 11 amino acids from cysteine to phenylalanine. Kept here is only the CDR3 DNA, which spans 33 bases and is read in frame from base 1. CDR1 is given as SQVTM and CDR2 as ANQGSEA, both from the germline V gene. One collaborating source in Seattle enrolled patients during active infection and followed them longitudinally through the course of disease. The collaborating institutions used their own protocols to collect whole blood in K2EDTA tubes. For TCRbeta analysis, collaborators shipped samples in one of three forms: frozen whole blood, isolated PBMCs, or DNA extracted from either of those sample types. The data derive from a study of blood T cell repertoires in COVID-19 (dated by TCRdb to 2018 to 2021). For context, the study as a whole: The collaborator samples originated in the United States, Italy and Spain and spanned the acute and convalescent phases of COVID-19. The prospective study material was composed of cDNA or gDNA derived from T cells, B-cell-depleted T cells, or PBMCs. Deeply sampled blood TCRbeta repertoires from subjects exposed to, actively infected with, or recovered from COVID-19 were included in the dataset. The repertoires were released in a freely available public database meant as a resource for research on the immune response to SARS-CoV-2. The samples were drawn from the first 160 participants of the ongoing ImmuneRACE study and from about 1,200 subjects provided by 6 global collaborators. The sample metadata nearly always contained a de-identified subject ID, COVID-19 status, age in years and sex. Where HLA class I and class II types were available, the types were taken from metadata supplied by the sample provider, not from assay-based typing. What the study reported, not specific to this receptor: Clinical and demographic metadata were provided uncurated, with the amount varying by source and participant.

TCRbeta CDR3 regions were amplified from genomic DNA by means of the immunoSEQ Assay, a bias-controlled multiplex PCR. The original pipeline was this. Nucleated cell counts per sample were estimated from amplification of reference gene primers within the assay. To quantify the absolute abundance of each unique TCRbeta CDR3 rearrangement, sequence reads were collapsed and filtered. For each sample, productive Simpson clonality was calculated as the square root of Simpson's diversity index over productive rearrangements. The source is immuneACCESS, and TCRdb retained only in-frame sequences with V and J called. Part of the clones is not carried over; for the studies checked, unresolved V genes explain less than half of this, and the remainder is unexplained. That table is the source of V, J and clone size, and D and trimming were worked out from the DNA. The sample profile shows some 150,000 clones; about 80% of them were found once. Of the sample, about an eighth falls within the top ten clones.

The rearranged chain carries TRBV29-1 and TRBJ2-7, with the D segment identity uncertain. Input material: peripheral blood. The clonotype originates from a woman aged 55-70 years with COVID-19, enrolled during active disease. Read as DNA, the sequence is TGCAGCGTTCTAACTAACTACGAGCAGTACTTC. The resulting protein is CSVLTNYEQYF.